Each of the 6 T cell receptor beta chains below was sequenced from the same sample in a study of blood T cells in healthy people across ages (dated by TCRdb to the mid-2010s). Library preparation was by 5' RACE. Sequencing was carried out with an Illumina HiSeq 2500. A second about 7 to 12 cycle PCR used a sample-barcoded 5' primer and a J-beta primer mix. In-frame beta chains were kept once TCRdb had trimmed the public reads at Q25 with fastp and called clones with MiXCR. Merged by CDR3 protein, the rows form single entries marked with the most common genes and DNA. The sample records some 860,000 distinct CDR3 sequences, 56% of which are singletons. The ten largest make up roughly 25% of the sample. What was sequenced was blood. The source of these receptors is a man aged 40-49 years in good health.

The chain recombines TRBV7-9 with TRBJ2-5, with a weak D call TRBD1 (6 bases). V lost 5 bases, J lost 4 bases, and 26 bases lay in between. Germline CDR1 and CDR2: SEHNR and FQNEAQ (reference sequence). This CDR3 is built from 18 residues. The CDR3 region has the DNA TGTGCCAGCAGCCCTCCGCCACGAGCAGGGGTCAGGGGAGAGACCCAGTACTTC. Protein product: CASSPPPRAGVRGETQYF.

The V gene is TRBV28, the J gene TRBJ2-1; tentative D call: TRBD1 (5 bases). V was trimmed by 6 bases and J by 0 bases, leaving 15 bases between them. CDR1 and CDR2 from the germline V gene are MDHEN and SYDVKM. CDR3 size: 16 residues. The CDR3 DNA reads TGTGCCAGCAGCTCTCTCCGACAGAGCTCCTACAATGAGCAGTTCTTC. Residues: CASSSLRQSSYNEQFF.

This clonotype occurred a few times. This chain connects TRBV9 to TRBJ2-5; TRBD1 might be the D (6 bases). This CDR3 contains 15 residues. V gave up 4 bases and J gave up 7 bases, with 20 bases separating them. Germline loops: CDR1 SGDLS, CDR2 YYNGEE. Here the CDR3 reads CASSRRDIPSGTQYF. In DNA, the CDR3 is TGTGCCAGCAGCCGCCGGGACATCCCCTCTGGGACCCAGTACTTC.

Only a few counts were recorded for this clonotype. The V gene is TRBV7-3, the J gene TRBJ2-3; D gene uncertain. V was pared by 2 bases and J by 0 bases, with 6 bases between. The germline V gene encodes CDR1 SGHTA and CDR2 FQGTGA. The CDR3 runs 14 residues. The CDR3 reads CASSLDISTDTQYF. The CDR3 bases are TGTGCCAGCAGCTTAGATATTAGCACAGATACGCAGTATTTT.

For the CDR3, the DNA is TGTGCCAGCAGTTTACCCACCTCTGGGGCCAACGTCCTGACTTTC. Protein: CASSLPTSGANVLTF. The chain is built from TRBV28 and TRBJ2-6; D remains unclear. Germline loops: CDR1 MDHEN, CDR2 SYDVKM. This CDR3 has 15 residues. The V gene lost 2 bases and the J gene lost 0 bases, with 5 bases spanning the gap.

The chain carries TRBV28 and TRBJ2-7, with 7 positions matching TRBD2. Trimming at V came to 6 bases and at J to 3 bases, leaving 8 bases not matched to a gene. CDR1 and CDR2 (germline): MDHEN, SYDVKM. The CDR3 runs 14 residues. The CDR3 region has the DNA TGTGCCAGCAGGGGACCGGGACTACACTACGAGCAGTACTTC. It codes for CASRGPGLHYEQYF.